Following are 22 T cell receptor beta chains from one sample sequenced in a study of T cell responses to AZD1222 COVID-19 vaccine (dated by TCRdb to the early 2020s). Library generation was performed with the immunoSEQ multiplex PCR assay. Imported from immuneACCESS, the table was reduced by TCRdb to in-frame sequences with V and J called. These copies leave out some clones; in studies compared against another copy, an unresolved V gene accounts for under half, and the cause of the remainder is not known. Here the sample has 90,000 to 120,000 clones; 87% occur a single time. The ten largest clones add up to around 4.9% of the sample. The label giving this sample's time point can be read as: about 28 days (+/-7) after the second vaccine dose. Sequenced here: peripheral blood, sampled 28 days after the second AZD1222 dose. The receptors originated from an adult who received the AZD1222 COVID-19 vaccine.

The CDR3 is CASSYSRVRETEAFF. In DNA form, the CDR3 reads TGTGCCAGCAGTTACTCGCGGGTTCGGGAAACTGAAGCTTTCTTT. The V call is TRBV6-5, the J call TRBJ1-1; D uncertain. Germline V gene data show CDR1 as MNHEY and CDR2 as SVGAGI. The CDR3 covers 15 residues. Trimming left V 0 bases short and J 5 bases short, with 13 bases between.

The chain links TRBV7-6 to TRBJ2-7; 7 positions match TRBD1. Looked up from germline, CDR1 is SGHVS and CDR2 is FNYEAQ. This CDR3 contains 15 residues. V shed 4 bases and J 6 bases; nucleotides not matched to a gene: 12. CDR3 nucleotides: TGTGCCAGCAGCTCAGTAGGGGGCGTAGCCGTCGAGCAGTACTTC. Amino acids: CASSSVGGVAVEQYF.

The chain's CDR3 is CASSPGGRGIDSPLHF. The CDR3 nucleotides are TGTGCCAGCAGCCCCGGGGGGCGAGGCATTGATTCACCCCTCCACTTT. The gene calls are TRBV7-9 and TRBJ1-6; TRBD1 is a possible D gene (6 bases). The V gene's germline CDR1 is SEHNR and CDR2 FQNEAQ (reference sequence). Trimming removed 5 bases at V and 8 bases at J, with 19 bases between. This CDR3 is 16 amino acids long.

A word on this clone: The sample holds other DNA sequences that translate to the same CDR3. The chain links TRBV19 to TRBJ2-7; 9 nucleotides match TRBD1. Per germline, CDR1 LNHDA and CDR2 SQIVND (reference sequence). The CDR3 totals 13 residues. V was pared by 5 bases and J by 3 bases, with 2 bases of the junction left unmatched. The CDR3 nucleotides are TGTGCCAGTAGTGCGGGACAGGGCTACGAGCAGTACTTC. This codes for CASSAGQGYEQYF.

The chain's CDR3 is CASSPRDRVNGYTF. The CDR3 DNA reads as TGTGCCAGCTCACCGCGGGACAGGGTGAATGGCTACACCTTC. The chain is built from TRBV18 and TRBJ1-2; 9 bases align to TRBD1. CDR1 KGHSH and CDR2 LQKENI come from the germline V gene. V shed 3 bases, J shed 6 bases, and the junction held 5 bases outside the gene matches. This CDR3 contains 14 residues.

The chain carries TRBV2 and TRBJ2-7, with 10 bases lining up with TRBD2. CDR1 SNHLY and CDR2 FYNNEI come from the germline V gene. Trimming removed 7 bases from V and 4 bases from J; junction bases left unmatched: 7. This CDR3 is built from 14 residues. The CDR3 nucleotides are TGTGCCAGCATGATAGCGGGGGGCAATTACGAGCAGTACTTC. This gives the protein CASMIAGGNYEQYF.

This chain connects TRBV18 to TRBJ2-7, with TRBD1 identical over 9 bases. Per the germline V gene, CDR1 is KGHSH and CDR2 is LQKENI. V lost 3 bases, J lost 7 bases, and 4 bases stayed unmatched. This CDR3 has 13 amino acids. The CDR3 here is CASSPLDRGEQYF. Written as DNA, the CDR3 is TGTGCCAGCTCACCTCTGGACAGGGGAGAGCAGTACTTC.

The chain employs TRBV6-1 and TRBJ2-7; tentatively, D is TRBD1 (6 bases). Germline V gene data show CDR1 as MNHNS and CDR2 as SASEGT. The V and J ends lost 2 bases and 2 bases respectively, with 13 bases between them. This CDR3 is built from 15 residues. CDR3 in amino acids: CASSEWKGGPYEQYF. The CDR3 nucleotides are TGTGCCAGCAGTGAATGGAAAGGGGGACCCTACGAGCAGTACTTC.

The chain joins TRBV18 to TRBJ1-5; the D gene is possibly TRBD1 (5 bases). V was cut by 3 bases and J by 6 bases, with 9 bases left in between. CDR1 and CDR2 (germline): KGHSH, LQKENI. The CDR3 extends over 13 amino acids. Here the CDR3 reads CASSPQGSQPQHF. In DNA, the CDR3 is TGTGCCAGCTCACCCCAGGGTAGTCAGCCCCAGCATTTT.

This sequence joins TRBV5-4 and TRBJ1-1; TRBD1 might be the D (6 bases). The CDR3 sequence is 17 residues long. CDR1 SGHNT and CDR2 YYREEE come from the germline V gene (reference sequence). Trimming stripped 1 base from V and 1 base from J, with 17 bases between. The CDR3 protein is CASSLSLGRGWNTEAFF. The CDR3 bases are TGTGCCAGCAGCTTGTCTCTCGGCAGGGGATGGAACACTGAAGCTTTCTTT.

Sample share makes this clone medium-sized (0.01 to 0.1%). Distinct nucleotide sequences in the sample also encode this CDR3. The chain uses TRBV19 and TRBJ1-5; 8 nucleotides align to TRBD1. This CDR3 region has 14 residues. Germline CDR1 reads LNHDA; CDR2 reads SQIVND (reference sequence). Trimming at V came to 5 bases and at J to 6 bases, leaving 6 bases not matched to a gene. The CDR3 loop reads CASSATGGAQPQHF. The CDR3 bases are TGTGCCAGTAGTGCAACAGGGGGGGCTCAGCCCCAGCATTTT.

The chain combines TRBV5-1 with TRBJ1-2; D not resolved. Trimming stripped 0 bases from V and 5 bases from J, with 11 bases between. From germline, CDR1 is SGHRS and CDR2 YFSETQ. The CDR3 is 14 residues long. The CDR3 region has the DNA TGCGCCAGCAGCTTGGCCGGTTCCAATTATGGCTACACCTTC. Amino acids: CASSLAGSNYGYTF.

CDR3 in amino acids: CASSSYRAATNYGYTF. The CDR3 bases are TGTGCCAGCAGTTCTTATCGGGCAGCTACTAACTATGGCTACACCTTC. V and J are TRBV7-9 and TRBJ1-2; D uncertain. The germline CDR1 and CDR2 sequences are SEHNR and FQNEAQ (reference sequence). Trimming shortened V by 6 bases and J by 0 bases, and 17 bases separated the two germline ends. The CDR3 runs 16 residues. The whole variable domain, remainder taken from reference TRBV7-9 and TRBJ1-2, is DTGVSQNPRHKITKRGQNVTFRCDPISEHNRLYWYRQTLGQGPEFLTYFQNEAQLEKSRLLSDRFSAERPKGSFSTLEIQRTEQGDSAMYLCASSSYRAATNYGYTFGSGTRLTVV.

This clone was seen once. The chain couples TRBV5-4 to TRBJ2-7, with TRBD1 as a possible D gene (5 bases). The CDR3 totals 13 residues. V lost 0 bases, J lost 3 bases, and 7 bases lay in between. Germline V gives CDR1 SGHNT, CDR2 YYREEE (reference sequence). CDR3 amino acids: CASSLAGNYEQYF. CDR3 bases: TGTGCCAGCAGCTTGGCAGGGAACTACGAGCAGTACTTC.

The rearrangement joins TRBV2 to TRBJ2-1, with D unresolved. The germline V gene encodes CDR1 SNHLY and CDR2 FYNNEI. This CDR3 spans 13 amino acids. Between the trimmed V and J ends, which lost 0 bases and 9 bases, there was a span of 9 bases. As DNA, the CDR3 is TGTGCCAGCAGTGAAGCGCCCTCGACTGAGCAGTTCTTC. Amino acid sequence: CASSEAPSTEQFF.

This sequence joins TRBV5-1 and TRBJ1-1; no clear D gene. Germline assignment: CDR1 SGHRS and CDR2 YFSETQ. Trimming removed 4 bases at V and 4 bases at J, with 11 bases between. CDR3 size: 13 residues. CDR3 nucleotide sequence: TGCGCCAGCAGCGCGGAAATGGGCACTGAAGCTTTCTTT. This gives the protein CASSAEMGTEAFF.

This clone was detected once. V usage is TRBV7-9 and J usage is TRBJ1-6; D is ambiguous. The V end was cut by 4 bases, the J end by 7 bases, with 14 bases between. The CDR3 is made up of 15 amino acids. Germline V gene sequence: CDR1 SEHNR, CDR2 FQNEAQ (reference sequence). The CDR3 DNA sequence: TGTGCCAGCAGCTACTCGACTCTTGCCAATTCACCCCTCCACTTT. This translates into CASSYSTLANSPLHF.

The CDR3 DNA reads as TGTGCCAGCAGTTCCTCTAACTATGGCTACACCTTC. Its translation is CASSSSNYGYTF. The V gene is TRBV6-5, the J gene TRBJ1-2; D gene uncertain. The germline V and J ends were trimmed by 4 bases and 0 bases, with 3 bases remaining between them. The CDR3 is 12 amino acids. CDR1 is MNHEY, CDR2 SVGAGI, per germline.

The chain joins TRBV7-2 to TRBJ1-1; D is undetermined. CDR3 length: 14 residues. Trimming took off 2 bases at V and 0 bases at J, with 7 bases between the two ends. Germline CDR1 SGHTA, CDR2 FQGNSA. The chain's CDR3 is CASSLNSVNTEAFF. CDR3 nucleotide sequence: TGTGCCAGCAGCTTAAATAGTGTGAACACTGAAGCTTTCTTT.

The rearrangement joins TRBV7-9 to TRBJ1-5; D not resolved. Between the trimmed V and J ends, which lost 6 bases and 4 bases, there was a span of 7 bases. The CDR3 runs 12 residues. Germline CDR1 and CDR2: SEHNR and FQNEAQ (reference sequence). Here the CDR3 DNA reads TGTGCCAGCAGTAAACAGAATCAGCCCCAGCATTTT. It yields the protein CASSKQNQPQHF. Based on the CDR3 plus reference TRBV7-9 and TRBJ1-5, the full variable domain is DTGVSQNPRHKITKRGQNVTFRCDPISEHNRLYWYRQTLGQGPEFLTYFQNEAQLEKSRLLSDRFSAERPKGSFSTLEIQRTEQGDSAMYLCASSKQNQPQHFGDGTRLSIL.

The chain links TRBV19 to TRBJ2-1; 9 bases are a match to TRBD2. The CDR3 is made up of 16 amino acids. V dropped 7 bases and J dropped 8; count of bases not matched to a gene: 15. CDR1 is LNHDA and CDR2 is SQIVND in the germline V gene (reference sequence). The CDR3 region is CASKRALAGAFDEQFF. In DNA, the CDR3 is TGTGCCAGTAAGCGGGCCTTAGCGGGGGCCTTCGATGAGCAGTTCTTC.

This clone came up once. The chain links TRBV5-1 to TRBJ1-1, with TRBD1 matching 7 bases. The CDR3 runs to 13 residues. Germline V gene lookup returns CDR1 SGHRS and CDR2 YFSETQ. After removal of 5 bases from V and 6 bases from J, the junction contained 7 bases not matched to a gene. The CDR3 protein is CASRSTGSAEAFF. The CDR3 DNA reads as TGCGCCAGCAGATCGACAGGGTCGGCTGAAGCTTTCTTT.